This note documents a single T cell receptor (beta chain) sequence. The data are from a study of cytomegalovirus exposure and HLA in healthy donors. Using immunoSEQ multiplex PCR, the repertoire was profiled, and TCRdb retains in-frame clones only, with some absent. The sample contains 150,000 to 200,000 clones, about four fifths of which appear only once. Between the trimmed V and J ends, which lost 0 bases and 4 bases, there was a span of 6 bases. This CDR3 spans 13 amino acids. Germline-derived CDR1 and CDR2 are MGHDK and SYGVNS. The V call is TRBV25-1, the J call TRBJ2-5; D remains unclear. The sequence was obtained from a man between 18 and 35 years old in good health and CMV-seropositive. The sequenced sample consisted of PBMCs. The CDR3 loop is CASSEYSGETQYF. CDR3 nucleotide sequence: TGTGCCAGCAGTGAATATTCAGGAGAGACCCAGTACTTC.